One and the same sample provided the 20 T cell receptor beta chains below, sequenced in a study of blood T cell repertoires in COVID-19. The assay was immunoSEQ multiplex PCR, and TCRdb's table has in-frame clones only and misses some. The sample lists tens of thousands of clones; 85% to 90% were seen once. Sequences were obtained from peripheral blood. These receptors were collected from a human donor in a cohort sampled during active COVID-19.

V is TRBV30 and J is TRBJ2-2, with 10 bases identical to TRBD1. The V and J ends lost 5 bases and 5 bases, in that order; junction bases with no gene match: 8. The CDR3 spans 15 residues. CDR1 GTSNPN and CDR2 SVGIG come from the germline V gene (reference sequence). Here the CDR3 reads CAWSSGTGDTGELFF. In nucleotides, the CDR3 is TGTGCCTGGTCTTCCGGGACAGGGGATACCGGGGAGCTGTTTTTT.

V usage is TRBV18 and J usage is TRBJ2-6; D may be TRBD2 (5 bases). This CDR3 is 16 amino acids long. CDR1 and CDR2 from the germline V gene are KGHSH and LQKENI. The ends were cut back, 2 bases at V and 0 bases at J, with 8 bases in the middle. CDR3 sequence reads: CASSPGLFSGANVLTF. CDR3 in DNA: TGTGCCAGCTCACCAGGACTTTTCTCTGGGGCCAACGTCCTGACTTTC.

This chain uses TRBV7-6 with TRBJ2-7; D remains unclear. The CDR3 length is 14 residues. V was cut by 1 base and J by 6 bases, with 13 bases left in between. CDR1 is SGHVS and CDR2 is FNYEAQ in the germline V gene. CDR3: CASSLDGAPGEQYF. DNA of the CDR3: TGTGCCAGCAGCTTAGATGGAGCCCCCGGCGAGCAGTACTTC.

CDR3 protein: CASSLRGPYEQYF. In DNA, the CDR3 is TGTGCCAGCAGCCTTAGGGGTCCCTACGAGCAGTACTTC. The chain is built from TRBV14 and TRBJ2-7; the D gene is possibly TRBD1 (5 bases). Germline V CDR1 and CDR2: SGHDN, FVKESK. Trimming left V 4 bases short and J 2 bases short, with 9 bases between. The CDR3 has 13 residues.

This chain joins TRBV2 and TRBJ2-3; a weak D match, TRBD1 (5 bases). CDR3 size: 15 residues. Per the germline V gene, CDR1 is SNHLY and CDR2 is FYNNEI. The germline V and J ends were trimmed by 3 bases and 4 bases, with 14 bases remaining between them. Here the CDR3 DNA reads TGTGCCAGCAGTGAGGGCAGGGTCGTCGCAGATACGCAGTATTTT. This encodes CASSEGRVVADTQYF.

The CDR3 region has the DNA TGTGCCAGCAGTCGCCAGCGAGGGCCAAACACCATATATTTT. It yields the protein CASSRQRGPNTIYF. The rearrangement links TRBV6-6 to TRBJ1-3; no definite D call. With 5 bases removed from V and 6 bases from J, the gap between germline ends came to 14 bases. The germline gives CDR1 MNHNY, CDR2 SVGAGI (reference sequence). The CDR3 consists of 14 residues.

The chain links TRBV6-5 to TRBJ2-7, with 9 bases fitting TRBD1. The CDR3 covers 12 residues. Looked up from germline, CDR1 is MNHEY and CDR2 is SVGAGI. Unmatched junction bases numbered 5, after V lost 11 bases and J lost 3 bases. DNA of the CDR3: TGTGCCGTCCAGGACAGGGGCTACGAGCAGTACTTC. The encoded protein is CAVQDRGYEQYF.

This clone was picked up a small number of times. The chain links TRBV7-8 to TRBJ1-5; TRBD1 agrees at 12 bases. This CDR3 is 16 amino acids long. Trimming cost V 5 bases and J 5 bases; bases outside gene matches: 7. Germline CDR1 SGHVS, CDR2 FQNEAQ. The CDR3, as DNA: TGTGCCAGCAGCGCTAGGGACAGGGGGCCCGATCAGCCCCAGCATTTT. Amino acids: CASSARDRGPDQPQHF.

This clone is a singleton in its sample. The chain carries TRBV19 and TRBJ2-2; 7 nucleotides line up with TRBD2. Per germline, CDR1 LNHDA and CDR2 SQIVND (reference sequence). The CDR3 totals 15 residues. The V gene end was trimmed by 5 bases and the J gene end by 0 bases; junction bases not matched to a gene: 3. CDR3 amino acids: CASSPRGANTGELFF. In DNA form, the CDR3 reads TGTGCCAGTAGTCCCCGGGGGGCGAACACCGGGGAGCTGTTTTTT.

This clone was counted a single time. An end of the junction differs from the germline gene, which may be a read error. The chain combines TRBV7-2 with TRBJ2-7; 8 nucleotides align to TRBD2. Germline CDR1 SGHTA, CDR2 FQGNSA. The CDR3 is 14 amino acids. The CDR3 DNA reads as TGTGCCAGCAGCCTAGCGGGCAACCCCTACGAGCAGTACTTC. This sequence encodes CASSLAGNPYEQYF.

This clone has more than one count but fewer than ten. The rearrangement links TRBV18 to TRBJ1-1; 8 nucleotides agree with TRBD1. This CDR3 has 15 residues. V shed 5 bases and J 3 bases; nucleotides not matched to a gene: 8. CDR1 and CDR2 (germline): KGHSH, LQKENI. The CDR3 here is CASSSDRGRDTEAFF. CDR3 bases: TGTGCCAGCTCATCAGACAGGGGCAGGGACACTGAAGCTTTCTTT.

The rearrangement links TRBV25-1 to TRBJ2-1; 11 positions agree with TRBD2. Germline assignment: CDR1 MGHDK and CDR2 SYGVNS. V gave up 8 bases and J gave up 5 bases; unmatched junction bases: 11. The CDR3 extends over 16 amino acids. Written as DNA, the CDR3 is TGTGCCAGCCGACGCCTAGCGGGGGGCGCTCACAATGAGCAGTTCTTC. Its translation: CASRRLAGGAHNEQFF.

In this sample, this clone turned up a few times. V and J are TRBV7-9 and TRBJ1-3, with D unclear. CDR1 SEHNR and CDR2 FQNEAQ come from the germline V gene (reference sequence). V was cut by 8 bases and J by 0 bases, with 11 bases left in between. This CDR3 contains 14 residues. The CDR3 spells CASPGSNSGNTIYF. DNA for the CDR3: TGTGCCAGCCCCGGGAGTAACTCTGGAAACACCATATATTTT.

This chain links TRBV4-3 with TRBJ1-2, with 8 bases matching TRBD1. This CDR3 is 13 amino acids long. Trimming removed 4 bases from V and 8 bases from J; junction bases left unmatched: 6. The V gene's germline CDR1 is LGHNA and CDR2 YSLEER. CDR3 bases: TGCGCCAGCAGCCTAAACAGGGGGGACGGCTACACCTTC. Its translation is CASSLNRGDGYTF.

This clone appeared once. The chain combines TRBV5-1 with TRBJ1-6; TRBD1 might be the D (5 bases). This CDR3 contains 16 residues. Looked up from germline, CDR1 is SGHRS and CDR2 is YFSETQ. V lost 3 bases to trimming and J lost 0 bases, with 10 bases between them. This chain's CDR3 is CASSSTASSYNSPLHF. In DNA form, the CDR3 reads TGCGCCAGCAGCTCGACAGCGAGCTCCTATAATTCACCCCTCCACTTT.

V usage is TRBV24-1 and J usage is TRBJ2-5; 7 bases align to TRBD1. Germline CDR1 and CDR2: KGHDR and SFDVKD. This CDR3 has 17 amino acids. Trimming removed 4 bases from V and 5 bases from J; junction bases left unmatched: 15. The CDR3 sequence is CATSDTRQGNQIETQYF. The CDR3 coding sequence is TGTGCCACCAGTGACACCCGACAGGGAAACCAGATCGAGACCCAGTACTTC.

This chain uses TRBV4-1 with TRBJ1-2; 10 bases match TRBD1. V trimming: 4 bases; J trimming: 4 bases; junction bases outside the gene matches: 3. From germline, CDR1 is MGHRA and CDR2 YSYEKL. CDR3 length: 14 residues. CDR3 amino acids: CASSPGQGTYGYTF. For the CDR3, the DNA is TGCGCCAGCAGCCCGGGACAGGGGACCTATGGCTACACCTTC.

The chain joins TRBV19 to TRBJ2-6, with TRBD1 matching 10 bases. CDR3 size: 17 residues. CDR1 is LNHDA, CDR2 SQIVND, per germline (reference sequence). Trimming took 6 bases from V and 0 from J; bases not matched to a gene: 5. DNA of the CDR3: TGTGCCAGTAGGCGGACAGGGGGGGTCTCTGGGGCCAACGTCCTGACTTTC. Its protein is CASRRTGGVSGANVLTF.

V is TRBV6-5 and J is TRBJ1-3; tentative D call: TRBD1 (6 bases). Germline V gene sequence: CDR1 MNHEY, CDR2 SVGAGI. The CDR3 runs to 16 residues. V was cut by 0 bases and J by 9 bases, with 18 bases left in between. The CDR3 reads CASSYSPPGARITIYF. The CDR3 nucleotides read TGTGCCAGCAGTTACTCCCCTCCAGGGGCCCGTATCACCATATATTTT.

The chain is built from TRBV15 and TRBJ2-5; D not certain. The CDR3 is made up of 14 amino acids. V lost 0 bases and J lost 2, with 7 bases in between. Germline loops: CDR1 LNHNV, CDR2 YYDKDF (reference sequence). CDR3 nucleotide sequence: TGTGCCACCAGCAGAGATCCCAGACAAGAGACCCAGTACTTC. This sequence encodes CATSRDPRQETQYF.